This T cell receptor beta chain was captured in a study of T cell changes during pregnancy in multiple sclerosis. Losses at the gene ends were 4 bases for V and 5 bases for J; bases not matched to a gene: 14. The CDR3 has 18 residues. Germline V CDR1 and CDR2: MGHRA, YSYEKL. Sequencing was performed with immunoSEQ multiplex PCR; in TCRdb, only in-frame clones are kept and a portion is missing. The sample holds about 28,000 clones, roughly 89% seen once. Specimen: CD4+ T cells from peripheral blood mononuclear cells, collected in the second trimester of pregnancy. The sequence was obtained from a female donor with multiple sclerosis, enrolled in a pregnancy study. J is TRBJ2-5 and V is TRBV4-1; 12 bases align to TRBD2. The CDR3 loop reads CASSREETSGGHRETQYF. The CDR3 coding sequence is TGCGCCAGCAGCCGGGAAGAGACTAGCGGGGGCCACCGGGAGACCCAGTACTTC.